This TCR beta chain was found in a study of T cell responses to AZD1222 COVID-19 vaccine. Study-wide context: Second-dose intervals of approximately 4 or approximately 12 weeks were pooled. Study results and limitations: Repertoire sampling happened only post peak T cell response. At baseline, seropositivity was found in only 6 or 7 AZD1222 recipients.

The sample holds one count of this clone. The antigen remains unidentified. The length of the CDR3 is 16 residues. Some clones are missing from TCRdb's copy, which holds only in-frame ones; the method was immunoSEQ multiplex PCR. Of 140,000 to 150,000 clones listed, roughly nine tenths were seen once; the top ten hold about 4.7%. The sequence derives from an adult in good health. The sequencing used peripheral blood, collected on day 0 of AZD1222 vaccination. The chain is built from TRBV12-2 and TRBJ2-7. TRBV12-2 is assigned pseudogene status. CDR3 in DNA: TGTGCAAGTCGCTGTCCGGGACGGGCCAGCTCCTACGAGCAGTACTTC. Its translation is CASRCPGRASSYEQYF.